Below, 10 T cell receptor beta chains from the same sample are listed, as sequenced in a study of blood T cell repertoires in COVID-19. Data came from immunoSEQ multiplex PCR; TCRdb stores just in-frame clones and leaves some out. Among about 250,000 clones listed, about 83% were seen once. What was sequenced was peripheral blood. The receptors come from a man aged 40-50 years with active or convalescent COVID-19.

The chain couples TRBV18 to TRBJ2-7; tentative D call: TRBD1 (5 bases). In germline, CDR1 is KGHSH, CDR2 LQKENI. V lost 2 bases to trimming and J lost 4 bases, with 24 bases between them. The CDR3 spans 18 residues. CDR3 loop: CASSPRTPVRGSKYEQYF. In DNA, the CDR3 is TGTGCCAGCTCACCAAGAACCCCGGTAAGGGGATCCAAATACGAGCAGTACTTC. Full variable domain (missing parts from reference TRBV18 and TRBJ2-7): NAGVMQNPRHLVRRRGQEARLRCSPMKGHSHVYWYRQLPEEGLKFMVYLQKENIIDESGMPKERFSAEFPKEGPSILRIQQVVRGDSAAYFCASSPRTPVRGSKYEQYFGPGTRLTVT.

This clone appeared once. The chain joins TRBV7-2 to TRBJ2-7; D gene unclear. This CDR3 has 15 amino acids. V was shortened by 6 bases and J by 7 bases, with 22 bases between the two germline ends. Germline V gene data show CDR1 as SGHTA and CDR2 as FQGNSA. The CDR3 here is CASRRGVALSKEQYF. DNA of the CDR3: TGTGCCAGCAGGAGAGGCGTGGCTCTTTCTAAAGAGCAGTACTTC.

V gene TRBV28 combines with J gene TRBJ1-2; 7 bases map to TRBD1. CDR1 MDHEN and CDR2 SYDVKM come from the germline V gene. This CDR3 has 13 amino acids. Germline trimming cut 6 bases from V and 4 bases from J; bases unmatched to any gene: 5. The chain's CDR3 is CASSLQGIYGYTF. The CDR3 nucleotides read TGTGCCAGCAGCCTACAGGGGATCTATGGCTACACCTTC.

The chain couples TRBV2 to TRBJ1-2; D unclear. This CDR3 region has 10 residues. Deletions cut 2 bases from V and 13 bases from J, with 8 bases between. Germline V lookup: CDR1 SNHLY, CDR2 FYNNEI. CDR3 residues: CASSERTSTF. The CDR3 nucleotides read TGTGCCAGCAGTGAACGAACGAGCACCTTC.

The rearrangement links TRBV19 to TRBJ1-1; D is uncertain. The V and J ends lost 8 bases and 1 base respectively, with 11 bases between them. CDR1 is LNHDA and CDR2 is SQIVND in the germline V gene (reference sequence). The CDR3 extends over 13 amino acids. CDR3 loop: CASAQATNTEAFF. DNA for the CDR3: TGTGCCAGTGCCCAGGCGACGAACACTGAAGCTTTCTTT.

The chain joins TRBV27 to TRBJ2-1, with 12 positions matching TRBD2. J gave up 4 bases and V 5 bases, and 9 bases lay outside the gene matches. The CDR3 runs 17 residues. CDR1 is MNHEY, CDR2 SMNVEV, per germline (reference sequence). The CDR3 DNA follows: TGTGCCAGCAGTATTAGACTAGCGGGGGATCAGTACAATGAGCAGTTCTTC. This codes for CASSIRLAGDQYNEQFF.

The V call is TRBV7-2, the J call TRBJ2-2, with TRBD1 as a possible D gene (5 bases). The V end lost 2 bases, the J end lost 6 bases, and 16 bases lay between the germline ends. The germline V gene encodes CDR1 SGHTA and CDR2 FQGNSA. The CDR3 runs to 16 residues. The CDR3 DNA sequence: TGTGCCAGCAGCTTATTGATGGCAGGGAAGGCCGGGGAGCTGTTTTTT. The encoded protein is CASSLLMAGKAGELFF.

The V call is TRBV6-5, the J call TRBJ1-3; D might be TRBD1 (5 bases). The CDR3 contains 15 residues. The ends were cut back, 2 bases at V and 6 bases at J, with 14 bases in the middle. Germline lookup yields CDR1 MNHEY and CDR2 SVGAGI. In DNA, the CDR3 is TGTGCCAGCAGTTACAAGGGGTTCGTAGAAAACACCATATATTTT. Translated: CASSYKGFVENTIYF.

The chain employs TRBV6-5 and TRBJ1-1; D possibly corresponds to TRBD1 (5 bases). Trimming pared 6 bases from V and 2 bases from J, leaving 13 bases between. The germline V gene encodes CDR1 MNHEY and CDR2 SVGAGI. The CDR3 spans 14 residues. The chain's CDR3 is CASRYTGDNTEAFF. Written as DNA, the CDR3 is TGTGCCAGCAGATATACAGGAGATAACACTGAAGCTTTCTTT.

A few counts support this clone. V and J are TRBV18 and TRBJ1-2; D ambiguous. The CDR3 runs to 14 residues. Germline lookup yields CDR1 KGHSH and CDR2 LQKENI. Deletions cut 2 bases from V and 5 bases from J, with 12 bases between. The CDR3 loop is CASSPAKQLYGYTF. Written as DNA, the CDR3 is TGTGCCAGCTCACCAGCGAAACAACTATATGGCTACACCTTC.